The 6 T cell receptor beta chains below come from one sample, sequenced in a study of cytomegalovirus exposure and HLA in healthy donors. 60 Vbeta and 13 Jbeta primers were used in PCR. The table came from immunoSEQ multiplex PCR; TCRdb's copy has only in-frame clones and leaves some out. The sample holds more than 110,000 clones, around 78% seen once. Sequenced: PBMCs. The receptors originated from a male donor in good health and CMV-seronegative.

The chain employs TRBV5-1 and TRBJ1-1; 7 nucleotides match TRBD1. The CDR3 has 14 amino acids. CDR1 and CDR2 (germline): SGHRS, YFSETQ. V lost 0 bases, J lost 5 bases, and 4 bases stayed unmatched. The CDR3 region is CASSLGQGWTEAFF. CDR3 bases: TGCGCCAGCAGCTTGGGACAGGGATGGACTGAAGCTTTCTTT.

V is TRBV11-2 and J is TRBJ1-5; possibly TRBD1 for D (6 bases). This CDR3 comprises 14 residues. V was trimmed by 5 bases and J by 6 bases, leaving 14 bases between them. Germline V gives CDR1 SGHAT, CDR2 FQNNGV. The CDR3 loop is CASSPSRGGQPQHF. The CDR3 DNA sequence: TGTGCCAGCAGCCCATCGAGGGGGGGTCAGCCCCAGCATTTT.

The chain employs TRBV20-1 and TRBJ1-3; D ambiguous. The CDR3 runs 11 residues. V shed 5 bases and J shed 7 bases, with 9 bases lying between them. The V gene's germline CDR1 is DFQATT and CDR2 SNEGSKA (reference sequence). The CDR3 DNA sequence: TGCAGTGCTCTCCCTGCGAACACCATATATTTT. Translation: CSALPANTIYF.

By frequency in the sample, this clone is medium-sized. V is TRBV27 and J is TRBJ2-7; tentative D call: TRBD2 (7 bases). Per germline, CDR1 MNHEY and CDR2 SMNVEV (reference sequence). This CDR3 contains 13 residues. V dropped 6 bases and J dropped 2 bases, with 11 bases sitting between them. This CDR3 reads CASRAGQAYEQYF. CDR3 coding DNA: TGTGCCAGCAGAGCGGGACAAGCCTACGAGCAGTACTTC.

The V call is TRBV10-3, the J call TRBJ1-6; 10 nucleotides match TRBD1. The CDR3 is made up of 15 amino acids. The V gene's germline CDR1 is ENHRY and CDR2 SYGVKD. V gave up 4 bases and J gave up 10 bases; unmatched junction bases: 7. CDR3 DNA sequence: TGTGCCATCAGTGGTCGGGACAGGGGAAGATCACCCCTCCACTTT. Its translation: CAISGRDRGRSPLHF.

V usage is TRBV30 and J usage is TRBJ2-3; 7 bases align to TRBD2. After removal of 1 base from V and 3 bases from J, the junction contained 7 bases not matched to a gene. Germline loops: CDR1 GTSNPN, CDR2 SVGIG (reference sequence). This CDR3 has 15 residues. The CDR3 region has the DNA TGTGCCTGGAGTGCCGGACTAGACGGTACAGATACGCAGTATTTT. It specifies CAWSAGLDGTDTQYF. The full variable domain, with the rest looked up from reference TRBV30 and TRBJ2-3, is SQTIHQWPATLVQPVGSPLSLECTVEGTSNPNLYWYRQAAGRGLQLLFYSVGIGQISSEVPQNLSASRPQDRQFILSSKKLLLSDSGFYLCAWSAGLDGTDTQYFGPGTRLTVL.